The 24 T cell receptor beta chains below all came from one sample that was sequenced in a study of blood T cell repertoires in COVID-19. The data were produced by immunoSEQ multiplex PCR, yet TCRdb's version contains in-frame clones alone and is incomplete. This table has around 190,000 clones, more than 75% appearing once. Specimen: peripheral blood. The receptors were gathered from a woman at least 80 years old with acute or convalescent COVID-19.

In this sample, this clone turned up once. The J gene is TRBJ2-7, the V gene TRBV7-3; 9 nucleotides agree with TRBD1. The CDR3 runs to 19 residues. The J segment lost 8 bases and the V segment lost 0 bases, leaving 20 bases of the junction unmatched. Per the germline V gene, CDR1 is SGHTA and CDR2 is FQGTGA. The CDR3 here is CASSLTGTGGYGGASQQYF. CDR3 in DNA: TGTGCCAGCAGCTTAACGGGTACAGGGGGCTATGGGGGAGCGTCACAGCAGTACTTC.

J is TRBJ1-2 and V is TRBV15, with D possibly being TRBD1 (5 bases). Germline V gene lookup returns CDR1 LNHNV and CDR2 YYDKDF (reference sequence). The CDR3 consists of 16 residues. With 0 bases removed from V and 0 bases from J, the gap between germline ends came to 11 bases. CDR3 protein: CATSREGRASNYGYTF. CDR3 sequence (DNA): TGTGCCACCAGCAGAGAGGGCAGGGCGTCTAACTATGGCTACACCTTC.

V and J are TRBV7-9 and TRBJ1-6; maybe TRBD1 (6 bases). Between the trimmed V and J ends, which lost 5 bases and 9 bases, there was a span of 8 bases. CDR1 is SEHNR and CDR2 is FQNEAQ in the germline V gene (reference sequence). This CDR3 region has 12 residues. CDR3 nucleotide sequence: TGTGCCAGCAGCCCACAGGGTTCACCCCTCCACTTT. Amino acid sequence: CASSPQGSPLHF.

This clone was seen a single time. The genes are TRBV19 and TRBJ2-3; D not resolved. Looked up from germline, CDR1 is LNHDA and CDR2 is SQIVND (reference sequence). V lost 6 bases and J 0 bases, leaving 7 bases between the germline ends. This CDR3 region has 13 residues. CDR3 amino acids: CASRSRSTDTQYF. CDR3 in DNA: TGTGCCAGTAGAAGCCGAAGCACAGATACGCAGTATTTT.

This sequence joins TRBV13 and TRBJ2-4; tentatively, D is TRBD2 (6 bases). The V gene's germline CDR1 is PRHDT and CDR2 FYEKMQ (reference sequence). The CDR3 is 18 amino acids. With 3 bases removed from V and 2 bases from J, the gap between germline ends came to 20 bases. This CDR3 reads CASSFSSAFGGTKNIQYF. The CDR3 bases are TGTGCCAGCAGCTTTAGTAGCGCCTTTGGGGGGACCAAAAACATTCAGTACTTC.

The chain couples TRBV7-2 to TRBJ2-3; 13 nucleotides align to TRBD2. Losses at the gene ends were 5 bases for V and 3 bases for J; bases not matched to a gene: 11. In germline, CDR1 is SGHTA, CDR2 FQGNSA. This CDR3 region has 18 residues. The CDR3: CASSASPPGLAGTDTQYF. The CDR3 DNA reads as TGTGCCAGCAGCGCTTCACCCCCGGGACTAGCGGGGACAGATACGCAGTATTTT.

The rearrangement uses TRBV7-9 and TRBJ1-1, with D uncertain. CDR3 size: 13 residues. The V gene's germline CDR1 is SEHNR and CDR2 FQNEAQ (reference sequence). Trimming left V 3 bases short and J 1 base short, with 6 bases between. CDR3 sequence reads: CASSFTANTEAFF. CDR3 nucleotide sequence: TGTGCCAGCAGCTTTACAGCGAACACTGAAGCTTTCTTT.

On this clone: The sample carries other DNA sequences with the same CDR3. In DNA form, the CDR3 reads TGTGCCAGCAGCCTAGTATCGCGGCAAGAGACCCAGTACTTC. Its protein product is CASSLVSRQETQYF. The rearrangement links TRBV7-2 to TRBJ2-5, with unresolved D. CDR1 and CDR2 (germline): SGHTA, FQGNSA. Trimming stripped 5 bases from V and 2 bases from J, with 12 bases between. The CDR3 contains 14 residues.

In this sample, this clone turned up a few times. The rearrangement links TRBV5-1 to TRBJ2-1; 9 nucleotides agree with TRBD2. The CDR3 length is 17 residues. Germline V lookup: CDR1 SGHRS, CDR2 YFSETQ. After removal of 3 bases from V and 9 bases from J, the junction contained 16 bases not matched to a gene. The CDR3 is CASSSIPGTSPLSEQFF. CDR3 coding DNA: TGCGCCAGCAGCTCGATTCCCGGGACTAGCCCATTGAGTGAGCAGTTCTTC.

The genes are TRBV18 and TRBJ1-1, with 9 bases aligning to TRBD1. The J segment lost 4 bases and the V segment lost 1 base, leaving 7 bases of the junction unmatched. Per the germline V gene, CDR1 is KGHSH and CDR2 is LQKENI. This CDR3 is 16 amino acids long. In nucleotides, the CDR3 is TGTGCCAGCTCACCACGAGAACACAGGGGGCGCACTGAAGCTTTCTTT. It encodes CASSPREHRGRTEAFF.

The V gene is TRBV5-6, the J gene TRBJ1-6; D call uncertain. Per germline, CDR1 SGHDT and CDR2 YYEEEE. Trimming took 1 base from V and 5 from J, leaving 13 bases between them. The CDR3 has 16 residues. The CDR3 sequence is CASSLYGAGNNSPLHF. The DNA for the CDR3 is TGTGCCAGCAGCTTGTATGGCGCCGGGAATAATTCACCCCTCCACTTT.

The chain couples TRBV7-2 to TRBJ1-5, with no clear D. With 6 bases removed from V and 7 bases from J, the gap between germline ends came to 13 bases. CDR1 SGHTA and CDR2 FQGNSA come from the germline V gene. This CDR3 is built from 13 residues. CDR3: CASSPPGGQPQHF. For the CDR3, the DNA is TGTGCCAGCAGTCCGCCGGGAGGCCAGCCCCAGCATTTT. Based on the CDR3 plus reference TRBV7-2 and TRBJ1-5, the full variable domain is GAGVSQSPSNKVTEKGKDVELRCDPISGHTALYWYRQSLGQGLEFLIYFQGNSAPDKSGLPSDRFSAERTGGSVSTLTIQRTQQEDSAVYLCASSPPGGQPQHFGDGTRLSIL.

The V call is TRBV5-1, the J call TRBJ2-5; 11 positions agree with TRBD2. Germline V CDR1 and CDR2: SGHRS, YFSETQ. The CDR3 runs to 15 residues. Trimming removed 1 base from V and 4 bases from J; junction bases left unmatched: 3. The CDR3 sequence is CASSLFTSGRETQYF. In DNA, the CDR3 is TGCGCCAGCAGCTTGTTTACTAGCGGGAGAGAGACCCAGTACTTC.

The V gene is TRBV7-3, the J gene TRBJ2-3; D might be TRBD1 (6 bases). V lost 1 base and J 0 bases, leaving 14 bases between the germline ends. CDR3 length: 17 residues. Germline V gives CDR1 SGHTA, CDR2 FQGTGA. The CDR3 protein is CASSLKGWGLSTDTQYF. CDR3 nucleotide sequence: TGTGCCAGCAGCTTAAAAGGGTGGGGGCTTAGCACAGATACGCAGTATTTT.

The J gene is TRBJ1-2, the V gene TRBV7-9; no clear D. V was trimmed by 0 bases and J by 5 bases, leaving 10 bases between them. The germline gives CDR1 SEHNR, CDR2 FQNEAQ (reference sequence). CDR3 length: 14 residues. CDR3 DNA: TGTGCCAGCAGCTTAGCGGTGGCAGGTTATGGCTACACCTTC. Its protein is CASSLAVAGYGYTF.

V and J are TRBV7-2 and TRBJ2-7; tentative D call: TRBD1 (6 bases). In germline, CDR1 is SGHTA, CDR2 FQGNSA. The V end was cut by 5 bases, the J end by 3 bases, with 14 bases between. The CDR3 has 14 amino acids. The CDR3 is CASSVQGTGYEQYF. Written as DNA, the CDR3 is TGTGCCAGCAGCGTCCAGGGGACCGGCTACGAGCAGTACTTC.

The rearrangement links TRBV24-1 to TRBJ1-2; D is undetermined. The V gene lost 9 bases and the J gene lost 4 bases, with 8 bases spanning the gap. Germline V gene data show CDR1 as KGHDR and CDR2 as SFDVKD. The CDR3 consists of 11 residues. The CDR3 sequence is CATYASYGYTF. CDR3 DNA: TGTGCCACCTACGCGTCCTATGGCTACACCTTC.

V usage is TRBV3-1 (or the pseudogene TRBV3-2) and J usage is TRBJ2-4; D remains ambiguous. Trimming took off 0 bases at V and 11 bases at J, with 5 bases between the two ends. CDR3 length: 11 residues. In germline, CDR1 is LGHDT, CDR2 YNNKEL (reference sequence). CDR3 bases: TGTGCCAGCAGCCAAGAATCTGTTCAGTACTTC. Amino acid sequence: CASSQESVQYF.

The chain couples TRBV5-1 to TRBJ2-5; TRBD2 agrees at 13 bases. The CDR3 consists of 16 residues. Germline CDR1 SGHRS, CDR2 YFSETQ. V was clipped by 3 bases and J by 5 bases; unmatched bases: 7. The DNA for the CDR3 is TGCGCCAGCAGCTCCCCAGGGACTAGCGGGACTGAGACCCAGTACTTC. This sequence encodes CASSSPGTSGTETQYF.

The J gene is TRBJ1-6, the V gene TRBV18; no clear D. Germline CDR1 and CDR2: KGHSH and LQKENI. Trimming shortened V by 4 bases and J by 8 bases, and 15 bases separated the two germline ends. This CDR3 is built from 15 residues. In nucleotides, the CDR3 is TGTGCCAGCTCACTCTATAAGGGAGGCGATTCACCCCTCCACTTT. This sequence encodes CASSLYKGGDSPLHF.

The rearrangement links TRBV5-1 to TRBJ1-4; unclear D gene. This CDR3 spans 14 amino acids. Trimming cost V 0 bases and J 5 bases, with 8 bases left between them. Looked up from germline, CDR1 is SGHRS and CDR2 is YFSETQ. CDR3 DNA sequence: TGCGCCAGCAGCTTGGTCGGCGGGAATGAAAAACTGTTTTTT. It yields the protein CASSLVGGNEKLFF.

The rearrangement links TRBV3-1 (or the pseudogene TRBV3-2) to TRBJ2-3; 8 bases align to TRBD2. The ends lost 0 bases at V and 0 bases at J; junction bases unmatched: 5. The CDR3 is made up of 17 amino acids. Germline V gene lookup returns CDR1 LGHDT and CDR2 YNNKEL (reference sequence). CDR3 residues: CASSQDFGGGSTDTQYF. The CDR3 DNA sequence: TGTGCCAGCAGCCAAGATTTCGGGGGGGGGAGCACAGATACGCAGTATTTT.

This clone was picked up a small number of times. This rearrangement joins TRBV6-1 to TRBJ2-3, with TRBD1 as a possible D gene (6 bases). Deletions cut 3 bases from V and 13 bases from J, with 17 bases between. This CDR3 has 13 residues. Looked up from germline, CDR1 is MNHNS and CDR2 is SASEGT. The chain's CDR3 is CASSDPNRDLEYF. The CDR3 nucleotides are TGTGCCAGCAGTGACCCGAACAGGGACCTGGAGTATTTT.

This CDR3 is CASSSGSGQGRRSPLHF. In DNA, the CDR3 is TGTGCCAGCAGTTCAGGATCCGGACAGGGACGACGGTCACCCCTCCACTTT. The gene calls are TRBV7-9 and TRBJ1-6, with 8 bases aligning to TRBD1. Trimming cost V 6 bases and J 10 bases; bases outside gene matches: 17. This CDR3 has 17 residues. Germline loops: CDR1 SEHNR, CDR2 FQNEAQ (reference sequence). Drawing the rest from reference TRBV7-9 and TRBJ1-6, the complete variable domain is DTGVSQNPRHKITKRGQNVTFRCDPISEHNRLYWYRQTLGQGPEFLTYFQNEAQLEKSRLLSDRFSAERPKGSFSTLEIQRTEQGDSAMYLCASSSGSGQGRRSPLHFGNGTRLTVT.